This T cell receptor beta chain was sequenced for a study of blood T cells in healthy people across ages. The study, taken as a whole, reports: Since the PBMCs were unsorted, naive and antigen-experienced cells could not be conclusively compared.

Germline CDR1 is SGHRS and CDR2 is YFSETQ. The V end lost 4 bases, the J end lost 1 base, and 11 bases lay between the germline ends. CDR3 length: 14 residues. Together with a sample-barcoded 5' primer, a J-beta primer mix was included in a second PCR lasting roughly 6 to 12 cycles. Every single cDNA molecule received a tag from a template-switch adaptor with 12 random nucleotides. Each CDR3 protein is one row after TCRdb ran MiXCR on the 5' RACE reads. The sample holds around 800,000 distinct CDR3 sequences, around half seen once. As for this clonotype: Its target is unknown.

V usage is TRBV5-1 and J usage is TRBJ1-1; D is unresolved. The sequence came from a man aged 80 or over in good health. What was sequenced was blood. In DNA form, the CDR3 reads TGCGCCAGCAGCATGGGGTTTAGGAACACTGAAGCTTTCTTT. Protein sequence: CASSMGFRNTEAFF.